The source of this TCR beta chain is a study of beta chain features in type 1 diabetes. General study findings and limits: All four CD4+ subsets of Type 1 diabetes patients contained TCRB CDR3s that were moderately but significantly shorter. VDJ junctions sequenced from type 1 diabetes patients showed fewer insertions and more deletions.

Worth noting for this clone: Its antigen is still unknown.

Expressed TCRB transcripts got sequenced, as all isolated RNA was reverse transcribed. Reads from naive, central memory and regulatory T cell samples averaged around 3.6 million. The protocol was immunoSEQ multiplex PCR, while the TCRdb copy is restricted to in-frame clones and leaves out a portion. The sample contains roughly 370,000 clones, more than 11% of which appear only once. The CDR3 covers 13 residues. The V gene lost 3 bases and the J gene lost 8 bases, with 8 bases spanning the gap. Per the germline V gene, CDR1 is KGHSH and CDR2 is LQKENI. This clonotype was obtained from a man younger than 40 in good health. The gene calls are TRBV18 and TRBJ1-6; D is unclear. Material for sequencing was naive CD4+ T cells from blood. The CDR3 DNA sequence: TGTGCCAGCTCACCGGGGTCGGATTCACCCCTCCACTTT. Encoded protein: CASSPGSDSPLHF.